These 15 T cell receptor beta chains were sequenced from one sample in a study of blood T cell repertoires in COVID-19. Sequencing used immunoSEQ multiplex PCR; TCRdb keeps in-frame clones, though not all of them. Among 400,000 to 500,000 clones listed, approximately 91% were seen once. Sequencing was carried out using PBMCs or T cells enriched from blood (not recorded which). The receptors originated from a woman aged 18-29 years who had been exposed to COVID-19.

This clone has a single count. The chain couples TRBV18 to TRBJ2-5, with TRBD2 as a possible D gene (5 bases). Deletions cut 2 bases from V and 1 base from J, with 8 bases between. This CDR3 has 14 residues. Germline V gene lookup returns CDR1 KGHSH and CDR2 LQKENI. The CDR3: CASSPSSGQETQYF. CDR3 nucleotides: TGTGCCAGCTCACCAAGCAGCGGCCAAGAGACCCAGTACTTC.

The chain combines TRBV29-1 with TRBJ2-3, with a possible D match to TRBD1 (7 bases). The CDR3 spans 13 residues. Trimming took 4 bases from V and 5 from J, leaving 13 bases between them. Germline CDR1 reads SQVTM; CDR2 reads ANQGSEA. The CDR3 DNA follows: TGCAGCGTTGTGGAGGGGGCGGGAGATACGCAGTATTTT. Encoded protein: CSVVEGAGDTQYF.

The chain recombines TRBV24-1 with TRBJ1-1; 8 nucleotides match TRBD1. From germline, CDR1 is KGHDR and CDR2 SFDVKD. The CDR3 spans 12 residues. V lost 0 bases and J lost 10; bases outside the gene matches: 0. CDR3 amino acids: CATSDLGTGAFF. The DNA for the CDR3 is TGTGCCACCAGTGATTTGGGGACAGGAGCTTTCTTT.

This chain uses TRBV7-8 with TRBJ1-3, with TRBD1 matching over 12 bases. Per germline, CDR1 SGHVS and CDR2 FQNEAQ. The V and J ends lost 0 bases and 3 bases, in that order; junction bases with no gene match: 6. This CDR3 contains 18 residues. CDR3 in DNA: TGTGCCAGCAGCTTAGCCGGGACAGGGGGCTTAGGTGGAAACACCATATATTTT. Protein: CASSLAGTGGLGGNTIYF. The full variable domain, its missing parts supplied by reference TRBV7-8 and TRBJ1-3, is GAGVSQSPRYKVAKRGQDVALRCDPISGHVSLFWYQQALGQGPEFLTYFQNEAQLDKSGLPSDRFFAERPEGSVSTLKIQRTQQEDSAVYLCASSLAGTGGLGGNTIYFGEGSWLTVV.

The CDR3: CATSKPSDYGYTF. In nucleotides, the CDR3 is TGTGCCACCAGCAAGCCGTCGGACTATGGCTACACCTTC. V usage is TRBV15 and J usage is TRBJ1-2; D unresolved. CDR3 length: 13 amino acids. In germline, CDR1 is LNHNV, CDR2 YYDKDF (reference sequence). Trimming left V 4 bases short and J 3 bases short, with 9 bases between.

The chain has TRBV2 and TRBJ1-2; TRBD1 matches 10 bases. The CDR3 loop spans 15 amino acids. Germline V CDR1 and CDR2: SNHLY, FYNNEI. The trim removed 5 bases at V and 2 bases at J, leaving 5 bases unmatched. CDR3 sequence (DNA): TGTGCCAGCAGTTCTGGGACAGGGGACAACTATGGCTACACCTTC. Encoded protein: CASSSGTGDNYGYTF. The variable domain in full, completed from reference TRBV2 and TRBJ1-2, reads EPEVTQTPSHQVTQMGQEVILRCVPISNHLYFYWYRQILGQKVEFLVSFYNNEISEKSEIFDDQFSVERPDGSNFTLKIRSTKLEDSAMYFCASSSGTGDNYGYTFGSGTRLTVV.

The chain couples TRBV28 to TRBJ2-7; 7 nucleotides agree with TRBD2. Germline assignment: CDR1 MDHEN and CDR2 SYDVKM. This CDR3 has 16 amino acids. The ends lost 3 bases at V and 1 base at J; junction bases unmatched: 9. DNA for the CDR3: TGTGCCAGCAGTTTGTTCGGAGCGGGAAAATCCTACGAGCAGTACTTC. Translated, it gives CASSLFGAGKSYEQYF.

This chain uses TRBV19 with TRBJ1-5; 9 positions agree with TRBD1. J lost 3 bases, V lost 6 bases, and 6 bases had no gene match. Germline CDR1 reads LNHDA; CDR2 reads SQIVND (reference sequence). The CDR3 has 15 residues. CDR3 loop: CASSARDRVNQPQHF. The DNA for the CDR3 is TGTGCCAGTAGCGCCCGGGACAGGGTCAATCAGCCCCAGCATTTT.

J is TRBJ2-7 and V is TRBV21-1; the table's D call TRBD2 went unverified against the DNA. TRBV21-1 constitutes a pseudogene. The CDR3 length is 22 residues. The CDR3 sequence is CASSKEPRSLSTGCPSSYEQYF. In nucleotides, the CDR3 is TGTGCCAGCAGCAAAGAACCACGTTCTTTATCGACGGGTTGCCCCAGCTCCTACGAGCAGTACTTC.

V is TRBV6-1 and J is TRBJ2-3; D gene uncertain. V lost 1 base and J 5 bases, leaving 7 bases between the germline ends. Germline V gives CDR1 MNHNS, CDR2 SASEGT. The CDR3 runs 13 residues. The CDR3 sequence is CASSEGGLDTQYF. For the CDR3, the DNA is TGTGCCAGCAGTGAAGGAGGTTTAGATACGCAGTATTTT.

This clone was detected a few times. The chain uses TRBV19 and TRBJ1-5, with a possible D match to TRBD1 (5 bases). V lost 6 bases, J lost 4 bases, and 16 bases lay in between. CDR1 and CDR2 from the germline V gene are LNHDA and SQIVND (reference sequence). The CDR3 is 15 residues long. The CDR3 coding sequence is TGTGCCAGTAGCCAGGGTGGGGGGTATAATCAGCCCCAGCATTTT. Protein sequence: CASSQGGGYNQPQHF. Based on the CDR3 plus reference TRBV19 and TRBJ1-5, the full variable domain is DGGITQSPKYLFRKEGQNVTLSCEQNLNHDAMYWYRQDPGQGLRLIYYSQIVNDFQKGDIAEGYSVSREKKESFPLTVTSAQKNPTAFYLCASSQGGGYNQPQHFGDGTRLSIL.

The V gene is TRBV21-1, the J gene TRBJ2-1; the table names TRBD1, a call not compared with the DNA. TRBV21-1 is an annotated pseudogene. This CDR3 is built from 17 residues. For the CDR3, the DNA is TGTGCCAGCAGCAATGTTGTGGTAGGGGAAGGGGGCAATGAGCAGTTCTTC. This sequence encodes CASSNVVVGEGGNEQFF.

The chain couples TRBV14 to TRBJ2-7; 7 bases match TRBD2. CDR3 length equals 14 residues. V trimming: 7 bases; J trimming: 6 bases; junction bases outside the gene matches: 12. Germline V CDR1 and CDR2: SGHDN, FVKESK. CDR3 amino acids: CASTRDYRGFEQYF. The CDR3 DNA reads TGTGCCAGCACCCGGGACTACCGAGGGTTCGAGCAGTACTTC.

The chain recombines TRBV7-9 with TRBJ1-1, with TRBD1 as a possible D gene (6 bases). Germline CDR1 and CDR2: SEHNR and FQNEAQ (reference sequence). V was trimmed by 4 bases and J by 4 bases, leaving 10 bases between them. CDR3 length equals 13 residues. CDR3: CASSSNRVTEAFF. In DNA, the CDR3 is TGTGCCAGCAGCTCGAACAGGGTCACTGAAGCTTTCTTT.

This chain joins TRBV7-2 and TRBJ1-5; no clear D. Germline CDR1 SGHTA, CDR2 FQGNSA. Between the trimmed V and J ends, which lost 5 bases and 1 base, there was a span of 9 bases. CDR3 length: 14 amino acids. The chain's CDR3 is CASSEGGSNQPQHF. The CDR3 nucleotides read TGTGCCAGCAGCGAGGGAGGGAGCAATCAGCCCCAGCATTTT.